The 32 T cell receptor beta chains reported below all come from one sample, sequenced in a study of PD-1 blockade in mismatch repair-deficient tumors. TCRdb's copy holds only in-frame clones and misses some; the assay was immunoSEQ multiplex PCR. Found here are 60,000 to 70,000 clones, approximately 88% of them singletons; the top ten hold about 14%. The material was peripheral blood, obtained 52 weeks after starting pembrolizumab. These receptors were collected from an adult with mismatch repair-deficient cancer.

The gene calls are TRBV27 and TRBJ1-2, with 7 bases fitting TRBD1. This CDR3 has 16 residues. Germline lookup yields CDR1 MNHEY and CDR2 SMNVEV (reference sequence). V gave up 4 bases and J gave up 4 bases; unmatched junction bases: 12. The CDR3 loop reads CASSSTGTPYVYGYTF. CDR3 DNA: TGTGCCAGCAGTTCGACAGGGACCCCATATGTCTATGGCTACACCTTC.

The chain couples TRBV7-6 to TRBJ2-2; no clear D. The CDR3 contains 12 residues. V gave up 2 bases and J gave up 8 bases, with 6 bases separating them. The germline gives CDR1 SGHVS, CDR2 FNYEAQ. The CDR3 is CASSLLEGELFF. Written as DNA, the CDR3 is TGTGCCAGCAGCTTACTAGAAGGGGAGCTGTTTTTT.

The chain combines TRBV29-1 with TRBJ1-4; D is ambiguous. The length of the CDR3 is 12 residues. Trimming removed 5 bases from V and 8 bases from J, with 12 bases in between. Germline CDR1 is SQVTM and CDR2 is ANQGSEA. CDR3 in DNA: TGCAGCGTTATCCACGGCGAGGAAAAACTGTTTTTT. Translation: CSVIHGEEKLFF.

A few counts support this clone. The DNA of the CDR3 is TGCGCCAGCAGCCCGGCACTAGGTAATGAGCAGTTCTTC. Translated: CASSPALGNEQFF. This chain connects TRBV5-1 to TRBJ2-1; possibly TRBD2 for D (5 bases). CDR1 and CDR2 (germline): SGHRS, YFSETQ. V dropped 4 bases and J dropped 7 bases, with 12 bases sitting between them. The CDR3 runs to 13 residues.

The rearrangement uses TRBV4-2 and TRBJ1-3; TRBD1 is a possible D gene (5 bases). Germline V gene lookup returns CDR1 LGHNA and CDR2 YNFKEQ. V was pared by 1 base and J by 0 bases, with 13 bases between. The CDR3 totals 17 residues. This CDR3 reads CASSQGGGGSSGNTIYF. CDR3 DNA sequence: TGTGCCAGCAGCCAAGGTGGTGGGGGGAGCTCTGGAAACACCATATATTTT.

V and J are TRBV2 and TRBJ2-7, with 10 bases lining up with TRBD2. The V segment lost 2 bases and the J segment 3 bases; nucleotides outside the gene matches: 4. Germline V gives CDR1 SNHLY, CDR2 FYNNEI. This CDR3 region has 15 residues. Here the CDR3 reads CASSERLAGVYEQYF. The CDR3 nucleotides are TGTGCCAGCAGTGAAAGGCTAGCGGGAGTCTACGAGCAGTACTTC.

Only one count was recorded for this clone. The chain combines TRBV7-6 with TRBJ2-2; TRBD1 or TRBD2 may be the D gene (6 bases each). Germline lookup yields CDR1 SGHVS and CDR2 FNYEAQ. The CDR3 is made up of 16 amino acids. The V end lost 1 base, the J end lost 1 base, and 10 bases lay between the germline ends. The CDR3: CASSLEGGWNTGELFF. The CDR3 DNA reads TGTGCCAGCAGCTTAGAGGGGGGATGGAACACCGGGGAGCTGTTTTTT.

This clone was recorded once. The chain has TRBV11-3 and TRBJ2-4; D not resolved. This CDR3 spans 14 amino acids. Trimming took off 3 bases at V and 8 bases at J, with 14 bases between the two ends. CDR1 and CDR2 (germline): SGHNT, YENEEA. The CDR3 reads CASSFGRPGDIQYF. CDR3 in DNA: TGTGCCAGCAGCTTCGGTCGGCCTGGGGACATTCAGTACTTC.

The rearrangement joins TRBV18 to TRBJ1-1; D may be TRBD1 (5 bases). The V and J ends lost 3 bases and 4 bases respectively, with 18 bases between them. Germline V gene lookup returns CDR1 KGHSH and CDR2 LQKENI. The CDR3 has 16 residues. CDR3 sequence (DNA): TGTGCCAGCTCACCCCCTCTCGGGGCTCCCGGCACTGAAGCTTTCTTT. This encodes CASSPPLGAPGTEAFF.

V usage is TRBV7-9 and J usage is TRBJ2-3, with 8 bases that match TRBD2. This CDR3 is built from 15 residues. Germline V CDR1 and CDR2: SEHNR, FQNEAQ (reference sequence). Trimming removed 3 bases from V and 8 bases from J; junction bases left unmatched: 10. CDR3 DNA sequence: TGTGCCAGCAGCTTGGCGGCCAGCGGGAGTGGTACGCAGTATTTT. Residues: CASSLAASGSGTQYF.

The chain couples TRBV5-6 to TRBJ2-3; 7 nucleotides align to TRBD2. CDR1 SGHDT and CDR2 YYEEEE come from the germline V gene. Unmatched junction bases numbered 11, after V lost 3 bases and J lost 4 bases. The CDR3 contains 16 residues. The CDR3 region is CASSSLGGRGADTQYF. The CDR3 coding sequence is TGTGCCAGCAGCTCCCTTGGCGGGAGAGGTGCAGATACGCAGTATTTT.

The J gene is TRBJ2-5, the V gene TRBV7-2; TRBD1 matches at 9 bases. CDR1 and CDR2 from the germline V gene are SGHTA and FQGNSA. The CDR3 is 15 residues long. V was clipped by 3 bases and J by 5 bases; unmatched bases: 7. The CDR3 region is CASSLGGGQGETQYF. The CDR3 DNA reads TGTGCCAGCAGCTTGGGGGGGGGACAGGGCGAGACCCAGTACTTC.

V is TRBV18 and J is TRBJ2-1; 7 bases are shared with TRBD2. With V trimmed by 2 bases and J by 4 bases, 5 bases remained unmatched. Germline V gives CDR1 KGHSH, CDR2 LQKENI. The CDR3 sequence is 15 residues long. Written as DNA, the CDR3 is TGTGCCAGCTCACCATTTGGCGGGAGATACAATGAGCAGTTCTTC. It encodes CASSPFGGRYNEQFF.

This clone was counted a single time. The rearrangement joins TRBV27 to TRBJ2-7, with D perhaps TRBD2 (6 bases). The CDR3 length is 11 residues. The germline gives CDR1 MNHEY, CDR2 SMNVEV (reference sequence). With 8 bases removed from V and 3 bases from J, the gap between germline ends came to 8 bases. This chain's CDR3 is CASFSGYEQYF. The DNA of the CDR3 is TGTGCCAGCTTTAGCGGCTACGAGCAGTACTTC.

The chain recombines TRBV6-5 with TRBJ1-4; the match to TRBD1 covers 7 bases. Looked up from germline, CDR1 is MNHEY and CDR2 is SVGAGI. The trim removed 2 bases at V and 7 bases at J, leaving 7 bases unmatched. The CDR3 length is 15 residues. Written as DNA, the CDR3 is TGTGCCAGCAGTTACGAGGAGACAGGGATTGAAAAACTGTTTTTT. Translation gives CASSYEETGIEKLFF.

The chain has TRBV25-1 and TRBJ2-4; tentatively, D is TRBD1 or TRBD2 (5 bases each). This CDR3 is built from 15 residues. Germline V CDR1 and CDR2: MGHDK, SYGVNS. V was pared by 2 bases and J by 6 bases, with 14 bases between. CDR3 region: CASSEPRDRRNIQYF. The CDR3 DNA follows: TGTGCCAGCAGTGAACCCCGGGACCGGAGAAACATTCAGTACTTC. Supplemented by reference TRBV25-1 and TRBJ2-4, the full variable domain reads EADIYQTPRYLVIGTGKKITLECSQTMGHDKMYWYQQDPGMELHLIHYSYGVNSTEKGDLSSESTVSRIRTEHFPLTLESARPSHTSQYLCASSEPRDRRNIQYFGAGTRLSVL.

The chain is built from TRBV28 and TRBJ2-1; 12 bases map to TRBD2. V was pared by 6 bases and J by 9 bases, with 9 bases of the junction left unmatched. The CDR3 sequence is 15 residues long. Per germline, CDR1 MDHEN and CDR2 SYDVKM. The CDR3 sequence: CASSLATSGRREQFF. DNA of the CDR3: TGTGCCAGCAGCCTGGCGACTAGCGGGAGACGTGAGCAGTTCTTC.

The chain links TRBV29-1 to TRBJ2-7; D ambiguous. This CDR3 has 13 amino acids. V lost 7 bases to trimming and J lost 0 bases, with 13 bases between them. Germline CDR1 SQVTM, CDR2 ANQGSEA. CDR3 loop: CSGTGQTSYEQYF. The CDR3 nucleotides read TGCAGCGGTACGGGTCAGACCTCCTACGAGCAGTACTTC.

This clone was seen a single time. This CDR3 reads CASSPRPGDYEQYF. The CDR3 DNA reads TGCGCCAGCAGCCCCCGGCCTGGGGACTACGAGCAGTACTTC. V is TRBV4-1 and J is TRBJ2-7; D gene uncertain. The CDR3 loop spans 14 amino acids. Germline CDR1 is MGHRA and CDR2 is YSYEKL. Trimming shortened V by 4 bases and J by 3 bases, and 13 bases separated the two germline ends.

A single count supports this clone. J is TRBJ2-5 and V is TRBV20-1, with no clear D. V lost 3 bases to trimming and J lost 6 bases, with 5 bases between them. The CDR3 has 10 residues. Germline V gives CDR1 DFQATT, CDR2 SNEGSKA (reference sequence). CDR3 protein: CSASQKTQYF. CDR3 nucleotide sequence: TGCAGTGCTAGTCAAAAGACCCAGTACTTC.

CDR3 region: CASSTSGSLDTQYF. The CDR3 DNA sequence: TGTGCCAGCAGCACTAGCGGGAGTTTGGATACGCAGTATTTT. The chain employs TRBV9 and TRBJ2-3; the match to TRBD2 covers 11 bases. V gave up 4 bases and J gave up 6 bases; unmatched junction bases: 4. Germline values: CDR1 SGDLS, CDR2 YYNGEE. The CDR3 contains 14 residues.

The chain combines TRBV11-3 with TRBJ2-2, with 13 positions matching TRBD2. The CDR3 totals 20 residues. Germline CDR1 and CDR2: SGHNT and YENEEA. Trimming at V came to 5 bases and at J to 5 bases, leaving 17 bases not matched to a gene. For the CDR3, the DNA is TGTGCCAGCAGCCCTACTTCTGGACTAGCGGGAGAAGTAGGAACCGGGGAGCTGTTTTTT. The encoded protein is CASSPTSGLAGEVGTGELFF.

This chain joins TRBV19 and TRBJ2-1; D not certain. V was shortened by 7 bases and J by 2 bases, with 21 bases between the two germline ends. Germline V gene sequence: CDR1 LNHDA, CDR2 SQIVND (reference sequence). The CDR3 spans 17 residues. CDR3: CASTPNPAGRTYNEQFF. The CDR3 coding sequence is TGTGCCAGTACCCCCAACCCGGCCGGCAGAACCTACAATGAGCAGTTCTTC.

V usage is TRBV15 and J usage is TRBJ2-7; D ambiguous. V was trimmed by 0 bases and J by 0 bases, leaving 12 bases between them. Germline V gene data show CDR1 as LNHNV and CDR2 as YYDKDF (reference sequence). CDR3 length equals 16 residues. For the CDR3, the DNA is TGTGCCACCAGCAGAGAAGGACGAGGCAGCTCCTACGAGCAGTACTTC. Translation: CATSREGRGSSYEQYF. Based on the CDR3 plus reference TRBV15 and TRBJ2-7, the full variable domain is DAMVIQNPRYQVTQFGKPVTLSCSQTLNHNVMYWYQQKSSQAPKLLFHYYDKDFNNEADTPDNFQSRRPNTSFCFLDIRSPGLGDTAMYLCATSREGRGSSYEQYFGPGTRLTVT.

This clone has only one observation. The gene calls are TRBV7-9 and TRBJ1-4, with 7 bases matching TRBD1. This CDR3 has 13 amino acids. Unmatched junction bases numbered 4, after V lost 5 bases and J lost 7 bases. Per the germline V gene, CDR1 is SEHNR and CDR2 is FQNEAQ (reference sequence). CDR3 residues: CASSTGEGEKLFF. In DNA, the CDR3 is TGTGCCAGCAGCACAGGGGAGGGTGAAAAACTGTTTTTT.

The J gene is TRBJ2-1, the V gene TRBV5-4, with D uncertain. Germline-derived CDR1 and CDR2 are SGHNT and YYREEE (reference sequence). This CDR3 comprises 15 residues. V lost 2 bases and J 2 bases, leaving 11 bases between the germline ends. CDR3 DNA: TGTGCCAGCAGCTTTGGTGGGAACCCCTACAATGAGCAGTTCTTC. Translation gives CASSFGGNPYNEQFF.

The rearrangement uses TRBV5-1 and TRBJ2-1, with 11 bases lining up with TRBD2. This CDR3 spans 16 amino acids. Germline V lookup: CDR1 SGHRS, CDR2 YFSETQ. V was pared by 0 bases and J by 7 bases, with 6 bases of the junction left unmatched. In nucleotides, the CDR3 is TGCGCCAGCAGCTTGGTGGCTAGCGGGAGGATAAATGAGCAGTTCTTC. Its translation: CASSLVASGRINEQFF.

The CDR3 protein is CASSSLVAGGRKETQYF. The DNA for the CDR3 is TGTGCCAGCAGTTCCCTGGTGGCGGGAGGTCGGAAAGAGACCCAGTACTTC. This chain joins TRBV27 and TRBJ2-5, with TRBD2 identical over 8 bases. The CDR3 contains 17 residues. CDR1 is MNHEY, CDR2 SMNVEV, per germline (reference sequence). Unmatched junction bases numbered 13, after V lost 4 bases and J lost 3 bases.

V is TRBV6-5 and J is TRBJ1-5, with D perhaps matching TRBD1 (5 bases). V was shortened by 5 bases and J by 7 bases, with 18 bases between the two germline ends. Germline CDR1 reads MNHEY; CDR2 reads SVGAGI. The CDR3 loop spans 15 amino acids. The CDR3 region is CASSTGTPGRQPQHF. For the CDR3, the DNA is TGTGCCAGCAGTACCGGGACCCCGGGTCGGCAGCCCCAGCATTTT.

The V gene is TRBV18, the J gene TRBJ2-1; TRBD2 matches 13 bases. Germline V gene sequence: CDR1 KGHSH, CDR2 LQKENI. CDR3 length: 15 residues. Trimming cost V 4 bases and J 10 bases; bases outside gene matches: 7. The CDR3 reads CASSLPGLAGNEQFF. The CDR3 nucleotides read TGTGCCAGCTCACTACCGGGACTAGCGGGAAACGAGCAGTTCTTC. Filled out from reference TRBV18 and TRBJ2-1, the complete variable domain reads NAGVMQNPRHLVRRRGQEARLRCSPMKGHSHVYWYRQLPEEGLKFMVYLQKENIIDESGMPKERFSAEFPKEGPSILRIQQVVRGDSAAYFCASSLPGLAGNEQFFGPGTRLTVL.

This chain uses TRBV7-6 with TRBJ2-2; TRBD2 matches at 11 bases. After removal of 1 base from V and 4 bases from J, the junction contained 5 bases not matched to a gene. The CDR3 length is 17 residues. Per the germline V gene, CDR1 is SGHVS and CDR2 is FNYEAQ. CDR3 sequence reads: CASSLGSGRGGTGELFF. CDR3 coding DNA: TGTGCCAGCAGCTTAGGTAGCGGGAGGGGCGGCACCGGGGAGCTGTTTTTT.

The chain joins TRBV30 to TRBJ2-7; TRBD1 might be the D (7 bases). The CDR3 spans 17 residues. Germline V gene data show CDR1 as GTSNPN and CDR2 as SVGIG (reference sequence). Trimming cost V 2 bases and J 0 bases, with 20 bases left between them. CDR3 sequence: CAWSTQGTAGHSYEQYF. CDR3 DNA sequence: TGTGCCTGGAGTACCCAGGGGACAGCGGGTCACTCCTACGAGCAGTACTTC.